This is a list of T cell receptor beta chains from one sample in a study of blood T cell repertoires in COVID-19. Here immunoSEQ multiplex PCR was the method, and the copy in TCRdb shows in-frame clones only, minus some. This table has approximately 160,000 clones, 81% appearing once. Specimen: peripheral blood. Receptors originate from a man in his 60s with active or convalescent COVID-19. Both conserved end residues are part of each CDR3. A D gene is named only where the DNA matches it firmly. Clone sizes are given selectively: once, few, many, or a class where the clone is expanded.

D gene: -; J gene: TRBJ1-3; V gene: TRBV6-1; clone size: -; CDR3 DNA: TGTGCCAGCAGTGACGGCAGGGGCGGGTTTGGAAACACCATATATTTT; CDR3 protein: CASSDGRGGFGNTIYF
D gene: -; J gene: TRBJ1-4; V gene: TRBV7-8; clone size: -; CDR3 DNA: TGTGCCAGCAGCTTAGGGTCCGGGTCAACTAATGAAAAACTGTTTTTT; CDR3 protein: CASSLGSGSTNEKLFF
D gene: TRBD1; J gene: TRBJ2-1; V gene: TRBV19; clone size: -; CDR3 DNA: TGTGCCAGTAGTCTCCGGGACAGCTACAATGAGCAGTTCTTC; CDR3 protein: CASSLRDSYNEQFF
D gene: -; J gene: TRBJ1-5; V gene: TRBV5-8; clone size: -; CDR3 DNA: TGTGCCAGCAGCTTGTCCGGGGGTGGTCAGCCCCAGCATTTT; CDR3 protein: CASSLSGGGQPQHF
D gene: TRBD1; J gene: TRBJ1-1; V gene: TRBV19; clone size: once; CDR3 DNA: TGTGCCAGTATGTTGTCTACAGGGGTTGACACTGAAGCTTTCTTT; CDR3 protein: CASMLSTGVDTEAFF
D gene: TRBD1; J gene: TRBJ1-6; V gene: TRBV7-9; clone size: once; CDR3 DNA: TGTGCCAGCAGCTCGGACAGGGTTGGAACCCTCCACTTT; CDR3 protein: CASSSDRVGTLHF
D gene: TRBD2; J gene: TRBJ2-7; V gene: TRBV27; clone size: -; CDR3 DNA: TGTGCCAGCAGTTTAAGTTCAGCGGGAGGGTCCGGGGAGCAGTACTTC; CDR3 protein: CASSLSSAGGSGEQYF
D gene: -; J gene: TRBJ2-7; V gene: TRBV5-1; clone size: -; CDR3 DNA: TGCGCCAGCAATACCGGGACGGCAGAGGTCGGGGGGCAGTACTTC; CDR3 protein: CASNTGTAEVGGQYF
D gene: -; J gene: TRBJ1-2; V gene: TRBV7-9; clone size: -; CDR3 DNA: TGTGCCAGCAGCCCTACCGAACAGGGCTTAGGCTACACCTTC; CDR3 protein: CASSPTEQGLGYTF
D gene: -; J gene: TRBJ2-7; V gene: TRBV3-1/TRBV3-2; clone size: -; CDR3 DNA: TGTGCCAGCAGCCAAGGGGGCCCTAACTCCTACGAGCAGTACTTC; CDR3 protein: CASSQGGPNSYEQYF
D gene: -; J gene: TRBJ2-1; V gene: TRBV18; clone size: -; CDR3 DNA: TGTGCCAGCTCACCCCCCGCAGCGGGCAACGGTGAGCAGTTCTTC; CDR3 protein: CASSPPAAGNGEQFF
D gene: -; J gene: TRBJ1-1; V gene: TRBV18; clone size: -; CDR3 DNA: TGTGCCAGCTCACCCGAAGGGACACACCAAAACACTGAAGCTTTCTTT; CDR3 protein: CASSPEGTHQNTEAFF
D gene: -; J gene: TRBJ1-5; V gene: TRBV28; clone size: -; CDR3 DNA: TGTGCCAGCAGTGGGGGATGGACAGGCAATCAGCCCCAGCATTTT; CDR3 protein: CASSGGWTGNQPQHF
D gene: TRBD1; J gene: TRBJ1-3; V gene: TRBV2; clone size: few; CDR3 DNA: TGTGCCAGCAGTCTTGGGACAGGGGTTTCTGGAAACACCATATATTTT; CDR3 protein: CASSLGTGVSGNTIYF
D gene: -; J gene: TRBJ1-4; V gene: TRBV10-3; clone size: -; CDR3 DNA: TGTGCCATCAGTGAGTCGCCCGGGGTGGGAGAAAAACTGTTTTTT; CDR3 protein: CAISESPGVGEKLFF
D gene: TRBD2; J gene: TRBJ2-1; V gene: TRBV18; clone size: -; CDR3 DNA: TGTGCCAGCTCACCAATTACTAGCGGAAATAATGAGCAGTTCTTC; CDR3 protein: CASSPITSGNNEQFF
D gene: -; J gene: TRBJ2-5; V gene: TRBV7-9; clone size: -; CDR3 DNA: TGTGCCAGCAGCTTAGCGGGGACTCCAGGGCAAGAGACCCAGTACTTC; CDR3 protein: CASSLAGTPGQETQYF
D gene: -; J gene: TRBJ2-7; V gene: TRBV5-4; clone size: -; CDR3 DNA: TGTGCCAGCAGCCCGAGGCCCCATTCAGAAAGAGCCTACGAGCAGTACTTC; CDR3 protein: CASSPRPHSERAYEQYF
D gene: -; J gene: TRBJ2-3; V gene: TRBV7-2; clone size: -; CDR3 DNA: TGTGCCAGCAGCTTACCGGGACTGCAAGATACGCAGTATTTT; CDR3 protein: CASSLPGLQDTQYF
D gene: -; J gene: TRBJ2-1; V gene: TRBV2; clone size: once; CDR3 DNA: TGTGCCAGCAGTGAAGTAAGGGGCAATGAGCAGTTCTTC; CDR3 protein: CASSEVRGNEQFF
D gene: TRBD2; J gene: TRBJ2-2; V gene: TRBV7-2; clone size: few; CDR3 DNA: TGTGCCAGCAGCTTAGATACGGGGGGTTCCGGGGAGCTGTTTTTT; CDR3 protein: CASSLDTGGSGELFF
D gene: TRBD2; J gene: TRBJ2-3; V gene: TRBV5-4; clone size: -; CDR3 DNA: TGTGCCAGCAGCTTTGATCTAGCGGGAAGGGGAGATACGCAGTATTTT; CDR3 protein: CASSFDLAGRGDTQYF
D gene: -; J gene: TRBJ1-4; V gene: TRBV5-5; clone size: -; CDR3 DNA: TGTGCCAGCAGCTTGGCTGCAGGGGTTGAAAAACTGTTTTTT; CDR3 protein: CASSLAAGVEKLFF
D gene: TRBD2; J gene: TRBJ2-7; V gene: TRBV28; clone size: few; CDR3 DNA: TGTGCCAGCAGTTTCCTCGGACTAGCGGGAGGCAAGTCCTACGAGCAGTACTTC; CDR3 protein: CASSFLGLAGGKSYEQYF
D gene: -; J gene: TRBJ1-6; V gene: TRBV6-1; clone size: -; CDR3 DNA: TGTGCCAGCAGTGAAGTCAGGTCGAATTCACCCCTCCACTTT; CDR3 protein: CASSEVRSNSPLHF
D gene: TRBD1; J gene: TRBJ2-6; V gene: TRBV11-2; clone size: -; CDR3 DNA: TGTGCCAGCAGCGCCCGACAGGGCTCTGGGGCCAACGTCCTGACTTTC; CDR3 protein: CASSARQGSGANVLTF
D gene: TRBD1; J gene: TRBJ2-7; V gene: TRBV5-4; clone size: -; CDR3 DNA: TGTGCCAGCAGCGTCGTCCCGGGACAGGGGTACGAGCAGTACTTC; CDR3 protein: CASSVVPGQGYEQYF
D gene: TRBD1; J gene: TRBJ1-4; V gene: TRBV9; clone size: -; CDR3 DNA: TGTGCCAGCAGCCAAGGGACAGGGAGGCTGTTTTTT; CDR3 protein: CASSQGTGRLFF
D gene: -; J gene: TRBJ1-2; V gene: TRBV24-1; clone size: -; CDR3 DNA: TGTGCCACCAGTCCCGACTCGTATGGCTACACCTTC; CDR3 protein: CATSPDSYGYTF
D gene: -; J gene: TRBJ1-1; V gene: TRBV19; clone size: few; CDR3 DNA: TGTGCCAGTAGTCCAGGCCCTACGAACACTGAAGCTTTCTTT; CDR3 protein: CASSPGPTNTEAFF
D gene: TRBD1; J gene: TRBJ2-2; V gene: TRBV11-3; clone size: -; CDR3 DNA: TGTGCCAGCAGCCGTTCCCGGGACAGGGTCACCGGGGAGCTGTTTTTT; CDR3 protein: CASSRSRDRVTGELFF
D gene: -; J gene: TRBJ1-5; V gene: TRBV28; clone size: -; CDR3 DNA: TGTGCCAGCAGTTTCCCGAGGAGCAATCAGCCCCAGCATTTT; CDR3 protein: CASSFPRSNQPQHF
D gene: TRBD1; J gene: TRBJ2-7; V gene: TRBV5-1; clone size: -; CDR3 DNA: TGCGCCAGCAGCTTGCCCGGGACAGGGGCTCACGAGCAGTACTTC; CDR3 protein: CASSLPGTGAHEQYF